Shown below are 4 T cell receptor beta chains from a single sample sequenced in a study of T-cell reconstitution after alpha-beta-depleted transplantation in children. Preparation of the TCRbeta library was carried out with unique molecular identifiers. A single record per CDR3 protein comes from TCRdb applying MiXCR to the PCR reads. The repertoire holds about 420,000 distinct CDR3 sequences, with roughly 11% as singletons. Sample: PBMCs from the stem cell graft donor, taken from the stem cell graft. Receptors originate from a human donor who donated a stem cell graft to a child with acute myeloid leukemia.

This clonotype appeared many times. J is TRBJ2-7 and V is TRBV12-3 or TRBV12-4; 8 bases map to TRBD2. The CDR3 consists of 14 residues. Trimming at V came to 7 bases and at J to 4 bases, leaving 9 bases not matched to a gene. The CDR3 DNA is TGTGCCAGCACTACATCGGGGGGGCTGTACGAGCAGTACTTC. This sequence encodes CASTTSGGLYEQYF.

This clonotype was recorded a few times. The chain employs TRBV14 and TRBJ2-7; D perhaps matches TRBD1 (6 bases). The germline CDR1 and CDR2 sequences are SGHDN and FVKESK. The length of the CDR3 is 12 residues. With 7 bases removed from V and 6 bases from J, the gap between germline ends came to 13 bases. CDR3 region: CASTLRGFEQYV. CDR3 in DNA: TGTGCCAGCACCCTCAGGGGTTTCGAGCAGTACGTC.

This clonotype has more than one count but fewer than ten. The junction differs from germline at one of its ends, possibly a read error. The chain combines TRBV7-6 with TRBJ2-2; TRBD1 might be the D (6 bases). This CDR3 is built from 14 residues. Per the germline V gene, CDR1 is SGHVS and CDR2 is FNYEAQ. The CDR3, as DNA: TGTGCCAGCAGATTAGGGGGTAACACCGGGGAGCTGTTTTTT. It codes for CASRLGGNTGELFF.

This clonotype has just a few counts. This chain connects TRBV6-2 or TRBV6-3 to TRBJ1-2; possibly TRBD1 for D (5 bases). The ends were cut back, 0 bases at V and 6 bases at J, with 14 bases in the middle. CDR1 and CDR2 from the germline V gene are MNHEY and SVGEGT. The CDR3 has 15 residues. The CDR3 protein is CASSYSIAGRDGYTF. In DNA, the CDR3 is TGTGCCAGCAGTTACTCGATTGCGGGGCGTGATGGCTACACCTTC.